This T cell receptor beta chain was retrieved from a study of beta chain features in type 1 diabetes. Reverse transcription of all isolated RNA meant that expressed TCRB transcripts were sequenced. Profiling relied on immunoSEQ multiplex PCR, and the TCRdb table lists in-frame clones only, not all of them. The table records about 620,000 clones, roughly 15% of them present only once. V lost 0 bases and J 8 bases, leaving 13 bases between the germline ends. The germline gives CDR1 SGHAT, CDR2 FQNNGV. This CDR3 has 14 amino acids. The sample comprised naive CD4+ T cells from blood. The rearrangement joins TRBV11-2 to TRBJ1-2; TRBD1 is a possible D gene (6 bases). The receptor was derived from a man aged 18 to 30 in good health. The CDR3 DNA sequence: TGTGCCAGCAGCTTAGATCCAGGGGCGTGGGGCTACACCTTC. It is translated as CASSLDPGAWGYTF.